Below, 10 T cell receptor beta chains from the same sample are listed, as sequenced in a study of vaccination effects on CD4 cells after COVID-19. CD4+ T cells specific for antigen were expanded with viral peptide pools by the ViraFEST assay before sequencing. Researchers isolated CD4+ T cells once approximately 10 days of culture had elapsed. Each person got two doses of an mRNA SARS-CoV-2 vaccine, BNT162b2 or mRNA-1273. Profiled with immunoSEQ multiplex PCR; TCRdb holds only in-frame clones, not every one. Of 35,000 to 40,000 clones in the sample, roughly 79% were seen once. Their recognized antigens are unknown. The sample was CD4+ T cells from PBMCs cultured with HCoV-NL63 spike peptides, taken after COVID-19 vaccination. These receptors came from a human donor who received a COVID-19 vaccine. Some clones in this sample may be carry-over from other donors' samples.

The rearrangement joins TRBV30 to TRBJ1-1; 7 bases map to TRBD1. J lost 0 bases, V lost 1 base, and 8 bases had no gene match. The CDR3 totals 16 residues. Germline V CDR1 and CDR2: GTSNPN, SVGIG (reference sequence). The DNA of the CDR3 is TGTGCCTGGAGTGCCGACTCGGGACAGATGAACACTGAAGCTTTCTTT. It is translated as CAWSADSGQMNTEAFF.

This chain links TRBV6-5 with TRBJ1-1; D may be TRBD1 (6 bases). There are 13 residues in the CDR3. The V gene's germline CDR1 is MNHEY and CDR2 SVGAGI. Trimming left V 11 bases short and J 6 bases short, with 19 bases between. The CDR3 region has the DNA TGTGCCGCGATCGGGGGGGAGGGGGCTGAAGCTTTCTTT. Translating it yields CAAIGGEGAEAFF.

CDR3 DNA sequence: TGTGCCAGCAGCTTGGTAAGGGGTCCCTCGAACACTGAAGCTTTCTTT. It codes for CASSLVRGPSNTEAFF. This chain connects TRBV5-8 to TRBJ1-1, with a possible D match to TRBD1 (5 bases). Trimming removed 0 bases at V and 1 base at J, with 13 bases between. The CDR3 consists of 16 residues. Germline CDR1 reads SGHTS; CDR2 reads YDEGEE.

The rearrangement links TRBV3-1 (or the pseudogene TRBV3-2) to TRBJ2-2; perhaps TRBD1 as D (6 bases). In germline, CDR1 is LGHDT, CDR2 YNNKEL (reference sequence). Trimming shortened V by 6 bases and J by 5 bases, and 10 bases separated the two germline ends. The CDR3 runs 13 residues. The CDR3, as DNA: TGTGCCAGCAGTCCCAGGGGTACCGGGGAGCTGTTTTTT. Protein product: CASSPRGTGELFF.

The chain links TRBV4-3 to TRBJ1-1; no firm D call. The CDR3 runs 13 residues. V lost 0 bases, J lost 9 bases, and 11 bases lay in between. CDR1 and CDR2 (germline): LGHNA, YSLEER. DNA of the CDR3: TGCGCCAGCAGCCAAGATGGCAGGAACAAAGCTTTCTTT. Protein: CASSQDGRNKAFF.

The chain couples TRBV9 to TRBJ2-2; D gene ambiguous. The CDR3 consists of 13 residues. Deletions cut 0 bases from V and 5 bases from J, with 5 bases between. Germline lookup yields CDR1 SGDLS and CDR2 YYNGEE. The CDR3 DNA is TGTGCCAGCAGCGTAGTGGGAACCGGGGAGCTGTTTTTT. Its translation: CASSVVGTGELFF.

The chain combines TRBV2 with TRBJ1-4; no firm D call. The V gene's germline CDR1 is SNHLY and CDR2 FYNNEI. The germline V and J ends were trimmed by 8 bases and 0 bases, with 13 bases remaining between them. The CDR3 is 15 residues long. CDR3 sequence reads: CASLGGVATNEKLFF. CDR3 coding DNA: TGTGCCAGCTTGGGCGGAGTTGCAACTAATGAAAAACTGTTTTTT. The variable domain in full, with the rest retrieved from reference TRBV2 and TRBJ1-4, is EPEVTQTPSHQVTQMGQEVILRCVPISNHLYFYWYRQILGQKVEFLVSFYNNEISEKSEIFDDQFSVERPDGSNFTLKIRSTKLEDSAMYFCASLGGVATNEKLFFGSGTQLSVL.

The chain uses TRBV9 and TRBJ2-5; possibly TRBD2 for D (7 bases). Deletions cut 3 bases from V and 5 bases from J, with 17 bases between. CDR3 length equals 15 residues. Germline V gene lookup returns CDR1 SGDLS and CDR2 YYNGEE. The CDR3 loop reads CASSGPPGGRETQYF. The CDR3 DNA reads as TGTGCCAGCAGCGGCCCCCCGGGGGGCCGGGAGACCCAGTACTTC. The full variable domain, completed using reference TRBV9 and TRBJ2-5, is DSGVTQTPKHLITATGQRVTLRCSPRSGDLSVYWYQQSLDQGLQFLIQYYNGEERAKGNILERFSAQQFPDLHSELNLSSLELGDSALYFCASSGPPGGRETQYFGPGTRLLVL.

The rearrangement joins TRBV28 to TRBJ1-2, with a weak D call TRBD1 (6 bases). This CDR3 comprises 14 residues. Trimming took off 4 bases at V and 7 bases at J, with 16 bases between the two ends. The germline V gene encodes CDR1 MDHEN and CDR2 SYDVKM. CDR3 residues: CASSSEARGGGYTF. The CDR3 coding sequence is TGTGCCAGCAGTTCCGAGGCCAGGGGAGGTGGCTACACCTTC.

This clone was counted between two and nine times. The V and J genes are TRBV5-1 and TRBJ2-7, with 9 bases lining up with TRBD2. CDR1 is SGHRS and CDR2 is YFSETQ in the germline V gene. The CDR3 is made up of 15 amino acids. Losses at the gene ends were 1 base for V and 1 base for J; bases not matched to a gene: 3. In DNA form, the CDR3 reads TGCGCCAGCAGCTTGCATAGCGGGAGTTCCTACGAGCAGTACGTC. Translating it yields CASSLHSGSSYEQYV.